These 4 T cell receptor beta chains originate from one sample sequenced in a study of post-analysis software for immune sequencing data. The antigens of these receptors remain unknown. Notes on the study in general: There were roughly five TRBV segments more frequent in patients than controls, and TRBV5-6, TRBV5-1 and TRBV20-1 were among them.

TCR beta libraries were prepared from cDNA with unique molecular identifiers. A single record per CDR3 protein comes from TCRdb applying MiXCR to the PCR reads. The repertoire holds 700,000 to 900,000 distinct CDR3 sequences, roughly 46% seen once, with 4.9% in the top ten. The sequenced sample was blood. The receptors were gathered from a girl aged 5-17 years with multiple sclerosis.

The rearrangement uses TRBV20-1 and TRBJ2-4; 13 nucleotides match TRBD2. The J call may be faulty, since TRBJ2-5 better matches the DNA end. Germline V gene lookup returns CDR1 DFQATT and CDR2 SNEGSKA (reference sequence). This CDR3 spans 15 amino acids. CDR3 sequence (DNA): TGCAGTGCTAGAGTAGGGACTAGCGGGAAAGAGACCCAGTACTTC. Its translation is CSARVGTSGKETQYF.

This clonotype was seen more than once but under ten times. The chain carries TRBV5-1 and TRBJ1-4, with TRBD1 matching 8 bases. CDR1 is SGHRS and CDR2 is YFSETQ in the germline V gene. CDR3 size: 17 residues. The V gene end was trimmed by 1 base and the J gene end by 4 bases; junction bases not matched to a gene: 9. CDR3 DNA sequence: TGCGCCAGCAGCTTGTCTTTGACAGGGGATGGTAATGAAAAACTGTTTTTT. Residues: CASSLSLTGDGNEKLFF. The variable domain in full, with the rest retrieved from reference TRBV5-1 and TRBJ1-4, is KAGVTQTPRYLIKTRGQQVTLSCSPISGHRSVSWYQQTPGQGLQFLFEYFSETQRNKGNFPGRFSGRQFSNSRSEMNVSTLELGDSALYLCASSLSLTGDGNEKLFFGSGTQLSVL.

This clonotype has a handful of counts. At one boundary the junction diverges from the germline segment, which might be a read error. The chain has TRBV6-2 or TRBV6-3 and TRBJ2-5; perhaps TRBD1 as D (6 bases). This CDR3 is built from 13 residues. Germline CDR1 is MNHEY and CDR2 is SVGEGT. The CDR3: CASSYRAGETQYF. The CDR3, as DNA: TGTGCCAGTAGTTACAGGGCTGGAGAGACCCAGTACTTC.

J is TRBJ2-6 and V is TRBV3-1; weak D call: TRBD2 (5 bases). The CDR3 extends over 20 amino acids. Per the germline V gene, CDR1 is LGHDT and CDR2 is YNNKEL (reference sequence). Between the trimmed V and J ends, which lost 4 bases and 0 bases, there was a span of 22 bases. This chain's CDR3 is CASSPLRQRPKSSGANVLTF. In DNA, the CDR3 is TGTGCCAGCAGCCCCCTAAGGCAGCGGCCAAAAAGCTCTGGGGCCAACGTCCTGACTTTC.